The 25 T cell receptor beta chains in this list originate from one sample, sequenced in a study of cytomegalovirus exposure and HLA in healthy donors. The PCR employed 60 Vbeta primers together with 13 Jbeta primers. The protocol was immunoSEQ multiplex PCR, while the TCRdb copy is restricted to in-frame clones and leaves out a portion. This repertoire shows around 140,000 clones, 80% found once; its top ten account for roughly 4.7%. Sequenced: PBMCs. The receptors stem from a middle-aged man in good health and CMV-seronegative.

V gene TRBV28 combines with J gene TRBJ2-4; TRBD1 matches at 9 bases. Germline lookup yields CDR1 MDHEN and CDR2 SYDVKM. This CDR3 spans 13 amino acids. The J segment lost 11 bases and the V segment lost 6 bases, leaving 8 bases of the junction unmatched. Here the CDR3 reads CASSLGTGKVQYF. As DNA, the CDR3 is TGTGCCAGCAGCCTGGGGACAGGGAAGGTTCAGTACTTC.

V and J are TRBV4-3 and TRBJ1-1; D ambiguous. Trimming shortened V by 0 bases and J by 0 bases, and 8 bases separated the two germline ends. This CDR3 contains 15 residues. Germline values: CDR1 LGHNA, CDR2 YSLEER. DNA for the CDR3: TGCGCCAGCAGCCAAGAGGTCAGTATGAACACTGAAGCTTTCTTT. It encodes CASSQEVSMNTEAFF.

The V call is TRBV10-3, the J call TRBJ2-7; 8 nucleotides line up with TRBD1. V was clipped by 4 bases and J by 2 bases; unmatched bases: 4. Germline V gene sequence: CDR1 ENHRY, CDR2 SYGVKD. CDR3 size: 14 residues. CDR3 residues: CAISGGQGPYEQYF. The CDR3, as DNA: TGTGCCATCAGTGGCGGACAGGGCCCCTACGAGCAGTACTTC.

This clone was picked up a small number of times. The chain uses TRBV5-5 and TRBJ2-3, with D hard to call. Between the trimmed V and J ends, which lost 4 bases and 6 bases, there was a span of 9 bases. There are 12 residues in the CDR3. CDR1 is SGHKS and CDR2 is YYEKEE in the germline V gene (reference sequence). The chain's CDR3 is CASSLLVDTQYF. The CDR3 region has the DNA TGTGCCAGCAGCCTATTGGTGGATACGCAGTATTTT. Combining the CDR3 with reference TRBV5-5 and TRBJ2-3 gives the whole variable domain DAGVTQSPTHLIKTRGQQVTLRCSPISGHKSVSWYQQVLGQGPQFIFQYYEKEERGRGNFPDRFSARQFPNYSSELNVNALLLGDSALYLCASSLLVDTQYFGPGTRLTVL.

This chain connects TRBV4-1 to TRBJ1-5; TRBD1 aligns across 7 bases. The CDR3 loop spans 17 amino acids. Per the germline V gene, CDR1 is MGHRA and CDR2 is YSYEKL. Trimming cost V 2 bases and J 0 bases; bases outside gene matches: 7. CDR3 sequence reads: CASSQRGQGSSNQPQHF. CDR3 coding DNA: TGCGCCAGCAGCCAAAGGGGGCAGGGTAGTAGCAATCAGCCCCAGCATTTT.

This chain joins TRBV12-5 and TRBJ1-5; TRBD1 agrees at 7 bases. Germline CDR1 is LGHNT and CDR2 is FRNRAP. The V and J ends lost 1 base and 2 bases, in that order; junction bases with no gene match: 2. The CDR3 has 15 residues. The CDR3 sequence: CASGLGQGGNQPQHF. CDR3 in DNA: TGTGCTAGTGGTTTGGGACAGGGAGGCAATCAGCCCCAGCATTTT. Full variable domain (missing parts from reference TRBV12-5 and TRBJ1-5): DARVTQTPRHKVTEMGQEVTMRCQPILGHNTVFWYRQTMMQGLELLAYFRNRAPLDDSGMPKDRFSAEMPDATLATLKIQPSEPRDSAVYFCASGLGQGGNQPQHFGDGTRLSIL.

The V call is TRBV5-1, the J call TRBJ1-1; D gene unclear. The CDR3 covers 12 residues. Trimming pared 8 bases from V and 3 bases from J, leaving 11 bases between. Germline V lookup: CDR1 SGHRS, CDR2 YFSETQ. The CDR3 protein is CASRGVDTEAFF. CDR3 in DNA: TGCGCCAGTCGGGGTGTAGACACTGAAGCTTTCTTT. Filled out from reference TRBV5-1 and TRBJ1-1, the complete variable domain reads KAGVTQTPRYLIKTRGQQVTLSCSPISGHRSVSWYQQTPGQGLQFLFEYFSETQRNKGNFPGRFSGRQFSNSRSEMNVSTLELGDSALYLCASRGVDTEAFFGQGTRLTVV.

J is TRBJ2-1 and V is TRBV7-2; 9 nucleotides align to TRBD1. The germline V gene encodes CDR1 SGHTA and CDR2 FQGNSA. The CDR3 runs to 14 residues. Trimming took 6 bases from V and 6 from J; bases not matched to a gene: 6. This CDR3 is CASRITGQGNEQFF. The CDR3 nucleotides read TGTGCCAGCAGAATTACGGGACAGGGCAATGAGCAGTTCTTC.

The rearrangement links TRBV6-6 to TRBJ1-3, with D possibly TRBD1 on 5 matching bases. The CDR3 consists of 14 residues. CDR1 is MNHNY and CDR2 is SVGAGI in the germline V gene (reference sequence). Trimming pared 2 bases from V and 8 bases from J, leaving 13 bases between. As DNA, the CDR3 is TGTGCCAGCAGTTACCCCACAGGCGGAGACACCATATATTTT. As protein: CASSYPTGGDTIYF.

This clone was counted between two and nine times. J is TRBJ1-2 and V is TRBV6-1; maybe TRBD1 (6 bases). Trimming cost V 4 bases and J 7 bases, with 19 bases left between them. Per germline, CDR1 MNHNS and CDR2 SASEGT. There are 15 residues in the CDR3. CDR3 protein: CASSAGGQLSGGYTF. The CDR3 coding sequence is TGTGCCAGCAGTGCTGGGGGACAATTAAGTGGTGGCTACACCTTC.

Notes on this clone: This sample includes further DNA sequences coding for the same CDR3. The chain recombines TRBV18 with TRBJ2-7, with 9 bases aligning to TRBD1. The CDR3 has 15 amino acids. Germline V gene data show CDR1 as KGHSH and CDR2 as LQKENI. V trimming: 6 bases; J trimming: 1 base; junction bases outside the gene matches: 7. CDR3: CASSPPGQGSYEQYF. CDR3 coding DNA: TGTGCCAGCTCTCCTCCGGGACAGGGATCCTACGAGCAGTACTTC.

The rearrangement joins TRBV11-2 to TRBJ2-4; 11 positions match TRBD2. This CDR3 region has 17 residues. With V trimmed by 6 bases and J by 3 bases, 10 bases remained unmatched. Germline loops: CDR1 SGHAT, CDR2 FQNNGV. The CDR3 coding sequence is TGTGCCAGCAGTTCCAGACTAGCGGGGCCGGGCAAAAACATTCAGTACTTC. This sequence encodes CASSSRLAGPGKNIQYF.

V gene TRBV7-2 combines with J gene TRBJ1-5; TRBD1 might be the D (6 bases). The V end was cut by 2 bases, the J end by 1 base, with 12 bases between. The CDR3 length is 16 residues. The germline CDR1 and CDR2 sequences are SGHTA and FQGNSA. The CDR3, as DNA: TGTGCCAGCAGCTTAAGGGGGGGCAGGAGCAATCAGCCCCAGCATTTT. It encodes CASSLRGGRSNQPQHF.

The rearrangement links TRBV28 to TRBJ2-1; 12 positions agree with TRBD1. This CDR3 is 15 amino acids long. V was clipped by 8 bases and J by 7 bases; unmatched bases: 9. CDR1 and CDR2 from the germline V gene are MDHEN and SYDVKM. The CDR3 sequence is CASGTGTGGWNEQFF. The DNA of the CDR3 is TGTGCCAGCGGCACCGGGACAGGGGGCTGGAATGAGCAGTTCTTC. The full variable domain, rest sourced from reference TRBV28 and TRBJ2-1, is DVKVTQSSRYLVKRTGEKVFLECVQDMDHENMFWYRQDPGLGLRLIYFSYDVKMKEKGDIPEGYSVSREKKERFSLILESASTNQTSMYLCASGTGTGGWNEQFFGPGTRLTVL.

The table lists this clone with a count of one. V and J are TRBV27 and TRBJ2-7, with 8 positions matching TRBD1. The CDR3 contains 15 residues. From germline, CDR1 is MNHEY and CDR2 SMNVEV (reference sequence). J was trimmed by 2 bases and V by 5 bases; bases with no gene match: 8. CDR3 coding DNA: TGTGCCAGCAGTCGGGACAGGAGAACAACCTACGAGCAGTACTTC. Translated: CASSRDRRTTYEQYF.

The chain links TRBV18 to TRBJ2-5, with unresolved D. Germline V gene lookup returns CDR1 KGHSH and CDR2 LQKENI. The CDR3 is 15 amino acids. The germline V and J ends were trimmed by 6 bases and 0 bases, with 14 bases remaining between them. The CDR3 loop reads CASSLSRSYQETQYF. The CDR3 DNA reads TGTGCCAGCTCTCTTTCTAGATCGTACCAAGAGACCCAGTACTTC.

This chain uses TRBV9 with TRBJ2-1; D unresolved. Trimming removed 4 bases at V and 2 bases at J, with 10 bases between. There are 14 residues in the CDR3. In germline, CDR1 is SGDLS, CDR2 YYNGEE. CDR3 in amino acids: CASSPARTYNEQFF. CDR3 DNA sequence: TGTGCCAGCAGCCCAGCTAGGACCTACAATGAGCAGTTCTTC.

The gene calls are TRBV30 and TRBJ1-4, with 8 bases matching TRBD1. Looked up from germline, CDR1 is GTSNPN and CDR2 is SVGIG (reference sequence). With 3 bases clipped from V and 8 bases from J, the junction kept 11 bases outside the gene matches. CDR3 length: 15 amino acids. DNA for the CDR3: TGTGCCTGGAGCCCCGTGGACAGGGTCAGCGAAAAACTGTTTTTT. Translating gives CAWSPVDRVSEKLFF. Variable domain in full (rest from reference TRBV30 and TRBJ1-4): SQTIHQWPATLVQPVGSPLSLECTVEGTSNPNLYWYRQAAGRGLQLLFYSVGIGQISSEVPQNLSASRPQDRQFILSSKKLLLSDSGFYLCAWSPVDRVSEKLFFGSGTQLSVL.

The V and J genes are TRBV6-1 and TRBJ1-1, with D uncertain. The CDR3 has 14 amino acids. Germline lookup yields CDR1 MNHNS and CDR2 SASEGT. Deletions cut 8 bases from V and 0 bases from J, with 13 bases between. CDR3 coding DNA: TGTGCCAGCGAGGGCGGACGCATGAACACTGAAGCTTTCTTT. It yields the protein CASEGGRMNTEAFF.

In the case of this clone: This sample includes further DNA sequences coding for the same CDR3. The V gene is TRBV15, the J gene TRBJ1-2; D might be TRBD1 (5 bases). CDR1 and CDR2 from the germline V gene are LNHNV and YYDKDF (reference sequence). CDR3 size: 13 residues. Deletions cut 1 base from V and 7 bases from J, with 10 bases between. The CDR3: CATSRARQGGYTF. CDR3 bases: TGTGCCACCAGCAGAGCCCGGCAGGGTGGCTACACCTTC.

J is TRBJ2-5 and V is TRBV7-9; 7 bases match TRBD1. The V gene end was trimmed by 1 base and the J gene end by 5 bases; junction bases not matched to a gene: 10. The CDR3 has 16 residues. CDR1 and CDR2 from the germline V gene are SEHNR and FQNEAQ (reference sequence). The CDR3 sequence is CASSLVLQGHIETQYF. The CDR3 DNA sequence: TGTGCCAGCAGCTTAGTGTTACAGGGGCACATCGAGACCCAGTACTTC. Together with reference TRBV7-9 and TRBJ2-5, the CDR3 gives the full variable domain: DTGVSQNPRHKITKRGQNVTFRCDPISEHNRLYWYRQTLGQGPEFLTYFQNEAQLEKSRLLSDRFSAERPKGSFSTLEIQRTEQGDSAMYLCASSLVLQGHIETQYFGPGTRLLVL.

This chain joins TRBV6-1 and TRBJ1-2; D gene ambiguous. Germline V gene sequence: CDR1 MNHNS, CDR2 SASEGT. The CDR3 length is 15 residues. Trimming pared 6 bases from V and 1 base from J, leaving 15 bases between. CDR3 protein: CASSGHSGINYGYTF. CDR3 DNA: TGTGCCAGCAGCGGTCACTCGGGGATTAACTATGGCTACACCTTC.

The chain recombines TRBV19 with TRBJ1-2; D is possibly TRBD1 (5 bases). V shed 7 bases and J shed 7 bases, with 25 bases lying between them. The CDR3 loop spans 16 amino acids. Germline V lookup: CDR1 LNHDA, CDR2 SQIVND (reference sequence). The CDR3 reads CASNAPRSVGGSGYTF. CDR3 coding DNA: TGTGCCAGTAACGCGCCTAGGTCTGTGGGGGGTAGTGGCTACACCTTC.

A single count supports this clone. J is TRBJ2-1 and V is TRBV7-2, with 12 bases identical to TRBD2. V lost 5 bases and J lost 9; bases outside the gene matches: 11. This CDR3 comprises 16 residues. Germline loops: CDR1 SGHTA, CDR2 FQGNSA. The CDR3 nucleotides are TGTGCCAGCAGCCCGGGAGGGGCTAGCGGGGGGGGTGAGCAGTTCTTC. This codes for CASSPGGASGGGEQFF.

This rearrangement joins TRBV2 to TRBJ1-5; no definite D call. Germline CDR1 reads SNHLY; CDR2 reads FYNNEI. Trimming left V 6 bases short and J 0 bases short, with 18 bases between. The CDR3 consists of 17 residues. Written as DNA, the CDR3 is TGTGCCAGCAGCCGAGGGTACAGAACTATTAGCAATCAGCCCCAGCATTTT. Translation: CASSRGYRTISNQPQHF.